One sample yielded the 20 T cell receptor beta chains listed below, sequenced in a study of T cells in Graves' hyperthyroidism and ophthalmopathy. Amplification yielded TCR beta CDR3 regions, with RNA transcripts as the source. When the TCR CDR3 underwent first-round RT-PCR, the HTBI primer set was used. From the multiplex PCR reads, TCRdb called clonotypes with MiXCR, one entry per CDR3 protein. Of hundreds of thousands of distinct CDR3 sequences in the sample, approximately 14% were seen once. The sample consisted of blood. These receptors originate from a woman aged 18-29 years with Graves' hyperthyroidism.

This clonotype was seen a handful of times. The gene calls are TRBV20-1 and TRBJ2-1, with 13 bases fitting TRBD2. The CDR3 covers 15 residues. V lost 5 bases to trimming and J lost 11 bases; unmatched junction nucleotides: 12. The V gene's germline CDR1 is DFQATT and CDR2 SNEGSKA (reference sequence). This CDR3 reads CSARSSRTSGRQQFF. CDR3 bases: TGCAGTGCTCGAAGCTCCCGGACTAGCGGGAGACAGCAGTTCTTC.

The J gene is TRBJ2-5, the V gene TRBV5-1, with TRBD1 identical over 7 bases. There are 16 residues in the CDR3. Looked up from germline, CDR1 is SGHRS and CDR2 is YFSETQ. V lost 2 bases, J lost 2 bases, and 9 bases stayed unmatched. The CDR3 DNA reads TGCGCCAGCAGCTTCTTACCGGGACAGAAACAAGAGACCCAGTACTTC. It translates to CASSFLPGQKQETQYF.

This chain links TRBV5-1 with TRBJ2-1; no clear D gene. The J call may be incorrect, as the DNA end agrees better with TRBJ2-7. This CDR3 has 12 residues. Germline lookup yields CDR1 SGHRS and CDR2 YFSETQ. The CDR3 DNA reads TGCGCCAGCAGGATGGCTAACAATGAGCAGTACTTC. This sequence encodes CASRMANNEQYF.

The V call is TRBV13, the J call TRBJ2-2; TRBD2 matches 9 bases. This CDR3 comprises 18 residues. Germline V gene sequence: CDR1 PRHDT, CDR2 FYEKMQ (reference sequence). Trimming removed 5 bases from V and 1 base from J; junction bases left unmatched: 11. CDR3 sequence reads: CASSPRSGTSWNTGELFF. The DNA for the CDR3 is TGTGCCAGCAGCCCCCGTTCCGGGACTAGCTGGAACACCGGGGAGCTGTTTTTT. The full variable domain, its missing parts supplied by reference TRBV13 and TRBJ2-2, is AAGVIQSPRHLIKEKRETATLKCYPIPRHDTVYWYQQGPGQDPQFLISFYEKMQSDKGSIPDRFSAQQFSDYHSELNMSSLELGDSALYFCASSPRSGTSWNTGELFFGEGSRLTVL.

A few counts support this clonotype. The chain combines TRBV6-6 with TRBJ2-7; D possibly corresponds to TRBD1 (5 bases). CDR1 and CDR2 from the germline V gene are MNHNY and SVGAGI (reference sequence). V was shortened by 0 bases and J by 2 bases, with 8 bases between the two germline ends. CDR3 length: 14 amino acids. The CDR3, as DNA: TGTGCCAGCAGTTACTCGTACAGGACCTACGAGCAGTACTTC. This encodes CASSYSYRTYEQYF.

This clonotype was detected many times. The V gene is TRBV9, the J gene TRBJ1-1; D may be TRBD1 (5 bases). Germline V gene data show CDR1 as SGDLS and CDR2 as YYNGEE. With 0 bases removed from V and 0 bases from J, the gap between germline ends came to 12 bases. This CDR3 has 16 amino acids. CDR3 coding DNA: TGTGCCAGCAGCGTAGTAGGGACCGGGATGAACACTGAAGCTTTCTTT. Translating gives CASSVVGTGMNTEAFF. The full variable domain, with the rest looked up from reference TRBV9 and TRBJ1-1, is DSGVTQTPKHLITATGQRVTLRCSPRSGDLSVYWYQQSLDQGLQFLIQYYNGEERAKGNILERFSAQQFPDLHSELNLSSLELGDSALYFCASSVVGTGMNTEAFFGQGTRLTVV.

The chain is built from TRBV20-1 and TRBJ1-2; 10 bases are a match to TRBD1. This CDR3 region has 15 residues. J was trimmed by 4 bases and V by 0 bases; bases with no gene match: 5. CDR1 and CDR2 from the germline V gene are DFQATT and SNEGSKA (reference sequence). CDR3 sequence reads: CSARDRQGASYGYTF. The CDR3 DNA sequence: TGCAGTGCTAGAGATCGACAGGGGGCTTCCTATGGCTACACCTTC.

The sample holds many counts of this clonotype. The chain joins TRBV30 to TRBJ1-5; a possible D gene is TRBD1 (6 bases). Germline loops: CDR1 GTSNPN, CDR2 SVGIG (reference sequence). The germline V and J ends were trimmed by 1 base and 6 bases, with 22 bases remaining between them. This CDR3 has 17 amino acids. The DNA for the CDR3 is TGTGCCTGGAGTGAGTCGGACAGATACATTCGGGTTCAGCCCCAGCATTTT. It encodes CAWSESDRYIRVQPQHF.

A word on this clonotype: This clone may be a read error of a much larger clone one base away. The V call is TRBV27, the J call TRBJ2-7; D is uncertain. The J call is doubtful: the DNA matches TRBJ2-1 better. Per germline, CDR1 MNHEY and CDR2 SMNVEV (reference sequence). The CDR3 is 10 residues long. The CDR3 is CAQRTYEQFF. The CDR3 DNA is TGTGCCCAAAGGACCTACGAGCAGTTCTTC.

This clonotype was counted ten times or more. The chain joins TRBV3-1 to TRBJ2-7; 8 nucleotides line up with TRBD1. V lost 1 base, J lost 3 bases, and 5 bases stayed unmatched. Germline CDR1 and CDR2: LGHDT and YNNKEL (reference sequence). This CDR3 comprises 15 residues. The CDR3 DNA reads TGTGCCAGCAGCCAAGTAGGTGGACAGGGCTACGAGCAGTACTTC. Translation: CASSQVGGQGYEQYF.

This clonotype has only a few counts. The V call is TRBV5-4, the J call TRBJ2-1; the D is unclear. V shed 0 bases and J shed 8 bases, with 9 bases lying between them. The germline CDR1 and CDR2 sequences are SGHNT and YYREEE (reference sequence). The CDR3 runs 13 residues. CDR3 amino acids: CASSLAQIHEQFF. CDR3 bases: TGTGCCAGCAGCTTGGCTCAGATCCATGAGCAGTTCTTC. Full variable domain (missing parts from reference TRBV5-4 and TRBJ2-1): ETGVTQSPTHLIKTRGQQVTLRCSSQSGHNTVSWYQQALGQGPQFIFQYYREEENGRGNFPPRFSGLQFPNYSSELNVNALELDDSALYLCASSLAQIHEQFFGPGTRLTVL.

In its sample, this clonotype was seen many times. The chain employs TRBV12-5 and TRBJ1-1; D unresolved. Germline CDR1 is LGHNT and CDR2 is FRNRAP. V was trimmed by 6 bases and J by 4 bases, leaving 12 bases between them. The CDR3 is made up of 13 amino acids. The CDR3 sequence: CASGLGPATEAFF. The CDR3 DNA reads TGTGCTAGTGGCCTCGGACCAGCCACTGAAGCTTTCTTT.

With respect to this clonotype: The germline gene is not matched at one end of the junction; a read error may be the cause. The chain combines TRBV28 with TRBJ2-1; TRBD2 is a possible D gene (6 bases). Germline V gives CDR1 MDHEN, CDR2 SYDVKM. The CDR3 extends over 15 amino acids. The CDR3 DNA reads TGTGCCGGCAGTTTACACGGGGGAAAGAACAATGAGCAGTTCTTC. It is translated as CAGSLHGGKNNEQFF.

The rearrangement uses TRBV19 and TRBJ2-1; TRBD2 matches at 8 bases. The ends lost 3 bases at V and 7 bases at J; junction bases unmatched: 17. The length of the CDR3 is 18 residues. Germline CDR1 LNHDA, CDR2 SQIVND (reference sequence). CDR3 residues: CASSMEMVQGLGVNEQFF. In nucleotides, the CDR3 is TGTGCCAGTAGTATGGAGATGGTTCAGGGACTAGGGGTAAATGAGCAGTTCTTC.

V is TRBV12-3 or TRBV12-4 and J is TRBJ2-4, with a possible D match to TRBD1 (6 bases). V shed 6 bases and J shed 6 bases, with 12 bases lying between them. The CDR3 spans 13 residues. This chain's CDR3 is CASRTQGLNIQYF. As DNA, the CDR3 is TGTGCCAGCAGAACACAGGGTCTAAACATTCAGTACTTC.

This clonotype showed up just a few times. The genes are TRBV12-3 or TRBV12-4 and TRBJ1-5; no clear D. This CDR3 spans 15 amino acids. Trimming removed 5 bases from V and 0 bases from J, with 11 bases in between. The CDR3 here is CASSPPGHSNQPQHF. Written as DNA, the CDR3 is TGTGCCAGCAGTCCCCCCGGGCATAGCAATCAGCCCCAGCATTTT.

This sequence joins TRBV18 and TRBJ2-7, with D possibly being TRBD2 (6 bases). Trimming stripped 0 bases from V and 7 bases from J, with 19 bases between. The CDR3 loop spans 16 amino acids. Germline V gene data show CDR1 as KGHSH and CDR2 as LQKENI. CDR3 sequence reads: CASSPPSGDSTREQYF. The CDR3 bases are TGTGCCAGCTCACCACCGTCTGGGGACTCGACGAGGGAGCAGTACTTC.

As to this clonotype: Being one base from a much bigger clone, this may be a read error. This chain connects TRBV20-1 to TRBJ2-1; D is undetermined. V was clipped by 5 bases and J by 11 bases, with 13 bases between them. The V gene's germline CDR1 is DFQATT and CDR2 SNEGSKA (reference sequence). This CDR3 has 11 residues. The CDR3 loop reads CSARGGRKQFF. Here the CDR3 DNA reads TGCAGTGCTCGAGGTGGAAGAAAGCAGTTCTTC.

This clonotype has ten or more counts. The V call is TRBV25-1, the J call TRBJ1-1; D is uncertain. Germline V gene data show CDR1 as MGHDK and CDR2 as SYGVNS. CDR3 length: 14 residues. V gave up 6 bases and J gave up 1 base, with 12 bases separating them. The CDR3: CASSRTDANTEAFF. The CDR3, as DNA: TGTGCCAGCAGCAGGACGGACGCGAACACTGAAGCTTTCTTT.

The CDR3 is CASSQGPLGTSEAFF. The CDR3 DNA follows: TGCGCCAGCAGCCAGGGCCCACTCGGGACGTCTGAAGCTTTCTTT. The V and J genes are TRBV4-1 and TRBJ1-1, with D perhaps matching TRBD1 (5 bases). The CDR3 has 15 amino acids. Trimming pared 3 bases from V and 6 bases from J, leaving 17 bases between. The germline CDR1 and CDR2 sequences are MGHRA and YSYEKL.